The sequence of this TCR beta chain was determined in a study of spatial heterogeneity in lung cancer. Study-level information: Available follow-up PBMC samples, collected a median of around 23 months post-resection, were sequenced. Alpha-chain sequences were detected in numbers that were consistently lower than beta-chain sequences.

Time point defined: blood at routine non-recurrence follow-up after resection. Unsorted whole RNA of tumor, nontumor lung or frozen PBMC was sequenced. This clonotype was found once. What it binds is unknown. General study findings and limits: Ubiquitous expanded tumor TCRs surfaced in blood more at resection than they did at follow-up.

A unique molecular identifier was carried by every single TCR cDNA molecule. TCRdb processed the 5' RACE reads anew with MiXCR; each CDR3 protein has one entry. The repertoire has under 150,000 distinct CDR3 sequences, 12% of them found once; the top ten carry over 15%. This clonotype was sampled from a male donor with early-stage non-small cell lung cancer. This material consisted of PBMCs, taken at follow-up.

The CDR3 loop reads CASSVGGPWDAEAFF. CDR3 sequence (DNA): TGTGCCAGCAGCGTAGGCGGGCCCTGGGACGCTGAAGCTTTCTTT. The rearrangement uses TRBV9 and TRBJ1-1, with TRBD1 as a possible D gene (5 bases). The CDR3 contains 15 residues. Per the germline V gene, CDR1 is SGDLS and CDR2 is YYNGEE. Trimming shortened V by 0 bases and J by 6 bases, and 15 bases separated the two germline ends.